The present TCR beta chain was sequenced within a study of shared clonotypes between healthy human individuals. General study results and limits: In a handful of donors, about 5% of naive CD4 clonotypes appeared in common.

Concerning this clone: Its antigen is unidentified.

The data were produced by immunoSEQ multiplex PCR, yet TCRdb's version contains in-frame clones alone and is incomplete. The sample lists about 2 million clones, around 95% seen once, with roughly 0.13% in the top ten. CDR1 is SGHDT, CDR2 YYEEEE, per germline. This CDR3 is built from 12 residues. V was shortened by 6 bases and J by 4 bases, with 11 bases between the two germline ends. The chain carries TRBV5-6 and TRBJ2-7, with D uncertain. Input material: naive CD4+ T cells sorted from blood. Subset meaning: CD45RA+ positively selected. This receptor was obtained from a man younger than 35 in good health. The CDR3 reads CASTLKGYEQYF. In DNA, the CDR3 is TGTGCCAGCACCCTGAAAGGGTACGAGCAGTACTTC.